This T cell receptor beta chain was recorded in a study of T cell responses to AZD1222 COVID-19 vaccine (dated by TCRdb to about 2021). Regarding the complete study: A total of over 230 trial participants underwent TCR sequencing, of whom 200 to 220 received two doses of AZD1222 and around 25 received two doses of the MenACWY control vaccine. Enrollment into the trials was organized by age into subgroups of 18-55, 56-69 and 70-plus years, and those subgroups contained approximately 160, 26 and 62 TCR-sequenced participants, respectively.

V is pruned by 5 bases and J by 0 bases, leaving 16 bases of the junction without a gene match. CDR1 SGHTA and CDR2 FQGNSA were looked up in the germline V gene. Spanning cysteine to phenylalanine, the CDR3 consists of 19 amino acids. Just CDR3 DNA is preserved here, 57 bases in frame from base 1. What this sample's time point label stands for: about 28 days (+/-7) after the second vaccine dose. AZD1222 recipients whose second dose came at about 4 weeks and those whose second dose came at about 12 weeks were combined into one group, since spike-specific TCR depth and breadth did not differ between the two schedules. Vaccinee samples were obtained from the UK trials COV001 and COV002, which included a single-blind randomized controlled phase 2/3 trial of AZD1222 (ChAdOx1 nCoV-19) in healthy adults. For TCRbeta chain sequencing, PBMC samples were collected from trial participants at day 0 and at day 28 after the second dose.

Turning to this clone: Its antigen specificity is not known. Base-call qualities are not available, and no considerably larger clone is one nucleotide away.

What the study reported, not specific to this receptor: In the small 56-69-year group, the increase in depth fell short of significance, most likely because of low power. The whole spike protein was spanned by vaccine-associated CD4 TCRs, and dominant responses were seen in regions 160-218 and 743-854. Participants were mostly white British, with more females than males. The authors suggested clonal diversity may have been underestimated. A significant rise in spike-specific TCR breadth and depth was observed after two AZD1222 doses relative to day 0 and relative to MenACWY recipients. Reportedly, almost half of the unique spike-specific TCRs recognized epitopes lying outside the regions that are mutated in the B.1.351 and B.1.1.7 variants. Because no day 14 peak-response samples were available, repertoires were characterized only after the peak T cell response. Conclusions about previously exposed vaccinees are limited, since just five to seven AZD1222 recipients were seropositive for SARS-CoV-2 at baseline.

The CDR3 regions of human TCRbeta chains were analyzed by immunosequencing. The original pipeline was this. TCRs in the repertoires were matched against a reference library of SARS-CoV-2-specific TCRs that had been generated with the MIRA antigen-specificity platform. Breadth meant the fraction of unique TCRs that were SARS-CoV-2-associated, whereas depth meant the fraction of total T cells that were SARS-CoV-2-associated. Using the MIRA data, each spike-specific TCR was mapped to the spike region that the TCR reacts to and placed in a CD4 or CD8 class. Log10-transformed breadth and depth values were compared by one-way ANOVA with Sidak's multiple comparisons tests. What TCRdb holds here is the immuneACCESS table cut down to in-frame rearrangements. Part of the clones is not present; checked against another copy, under half of the missing clones reflect an unresolved V gene, and the others are unexplained. The DNA was the basis for D and trimming; V, J and clone size are from that table. Recorded for this sample are 120,000 or so clones; more than 90% of them occurred a single time. 2.5% of the sample goes to the ten largest clones.

This chain is built from TRBV7-2 and TRBJ2-4; TRBD2 matches 7 bases in the middle. The source material was peripheral blood, sampled 28 days after the second AZD1222 dose. The TCR sequence derives from an adult who received the AZD1222 COVID-19 vaccine. In nucleotide form, the sequence is TGTGCCAGCAGCAGCCAGGGAGGGAGGGGCCTTGTAGCCAAAAACATTCAGTACTTC. Its protein reads: CASSSQGGRGLVAKNIQYF.